This entry lists 23 T cell receptor beta chains sequenced from one sample in a study of blood T cell repertoires in COVID-19. Profiling relied on immunoSEQ multiplex PCR, and the TCRdb table lists in-frame clones only, not all of them. Counted here are over 130,000 clones, about four fifths occurring once; the ten biggest clones make up approximately 1.6%. Sequences were obtained from PBMCs or T cells enriched from blood (not recorded which). These receptors originate from a woman between 18 and 30 years old who had been exposed to COVID-19.

The chain joins TRBV18 to TRBJ1-4, with 7 bases identical to TRBD1. The CDR3 runs to 20 residues. V lost 4 bases to trimming and J lost 5 bases; unmatched junction nucleotides: 22. The germline V gene has CDR1 KGHSH and CDR2 LQKENI. DNA of the CDR3: TGTGCCAGCTCACTTAGGAGGGCCGGGACAGCAACCACCCACAATGAAAAACTGTTTTTT. Protein sequence: CASSLRRAGTATTHNEKLFF.

V and J are TRBV19 and TRBJ1-2; TRBD1 agrees at 7 bases. The ends lost 9 bases at V and 2 bases at J; junction bases unmatched: 3. This CDR3 has 12 amino acids. Germline V gene sequence: CDR1 LNHDA, CDR2 SQIVND (reference sequence). CDR3 in amino acids: CASTTGNYGYTF. DNA for the CDR3: TGTGCCAGCACGACAGGGAACTATGGCTACACCTTC. Full variable domain (remainder filled in from reference TRBV19 and TRBJ1-2): DGGITQSPKYLFRKEGQNVTLSCEQNLNHDAMYWYRQDPGQGLRLIYYSQIVNDFQKGDIAEGYSVSREKKESFPLTVTSAQKNPTAFYLCASTTGNYGYTFGSGTRLTVV.

This clone appeared a few times. The chain uses TRBV5-4 and TRBJ1-2; tentatively, D is TRBD1 (5 bases). Germline assignment: CDR1 SGHNT and CDR2 YYREEE (reference sequence). Trimming removed 3 bases at V and 6 bases at J, with 12 bases between. The CDR3 covers 13 residues. CDR3 in amino acids: CASSSQGSDGYTF. DNA of the CDR3: TGTGCCAGCAGCTCCCAGGGCTCAGATGGCTACACCTTC.

This chain joins TRBV9 and TRBJ2-1; 7 nucleotides match TRBD2. The CDR3 length is 16 residues. Trimming at V came to 1 base and at J to 7 bases, leaving 11 bases not matched to a gene. CDR1 SGDLS and CDR2 YYNGEE come from the germline V gene. CDR3 sequence reads: CASSVLPSGVGNEQFF. The CDR3 nucleotides read TGTGCCAGCAGCGTATTGCCCAGCGGGGTAGGTAATGAGCAGTTCTTC.

This chain connects TRBV4-1 to TRBJ1-6, with D maybe TRBD1 (5 bases). Germline CDR1 reads MGHRA; CDR2 reads YSYEKL. The CDR3 is made up of 16 amino acids. The ends were cut back, 5 bases at V and 9 bases at J, with 20 bases in the middle. This CDR3 reads CASSTTTGGGSSPLHF. CDR3 coding DNA: TGCGCCAGCAGCACAACGACTGGTGGGGGGAGTTCACCCCTCCACTTT.

The rearrangement links TRBV7-2 to TRBJ2-1, with TRBD2 as a possible D gene (5 bases). The CDR3 runs to 15 residues. Trimming took off 5 bases at V and 2 bases at J, with 13 bases between the two ends. CDR1 and CDR2 from the germline V gene are SGHTA and FQGNSA. The chain's CDR3 is CASSPSGMAYNEQFF. The CDR3 DNA reads as TGTGCCAGCAGCCCCTCGGGGATGGCCTACAATGAGCAGTTCTTC.

This rearrangement joins TRBV2 to TRBJ2-1; 11 nucleotides match TRBD2. CDR3 length equals 15 residues. CDR1 and CDR2 (germline): SNHLY, FYNNEI. Trimming cost V 4 bases and J 7 bases; bases outside gene matches: 6. The CDR3 loop is CASSGLAGGRNEQFF. CDR3 bases: TGTGCCAGCAGTGGCCTAGCGGGAGGCAGGAATGAGCAGTTCTTC.

This chain connects TRBV18 to TRBJ1-5; TRBD1 aligns across 10 bases. CDR3 size: 17 residues. The V gene end was trimmed by 3 bases and the J gene end by 7 bases; junction bases not matched to a gene: 12. The germline V gene encodes CDR1 KGHSH and CDR2 LQKENI. Here the CDR3 reads CASSPAGGDRGGQPQHF. CDR3 in DNA: TGTGCCAGCTCACCGGCCGGTGGGGACAGGGGAGGACAGCCCCAGCATTTT.

This clone occurred once. The chain's CDR3 is CASPPTSANTDTQYF. CDR3 sequence (DNA): TGTGCCAGCCCCCCTACTAGCGCCAACACAGATACGCAGTATTTT. The gene calls are TRBV19 and TRBJ2-3; 7 bases line up with TRBD2. V was clipped by 9 bases and J by 2 bases; unmatched bases: 11. Per the germline V gene, CDR1 is LNHDA and CDR2 is SQIVND (reference sequence). The CDR3 runs 15 residues.

The chain uses TRBV23-1 and TRBJ1-2; 7 nucleotides match TRBD1. TRBV23-1 is an open reading frame whose function is uncertain. Trimming at V came to 3 bases and at J to 1 base, leaving 8 bases not matched to a gene. The CDR3 covers 16 residues. CDR3 amino acids: CASSHVTGTVNYGYTF. CDR3 DNA sequence: TGCGCCAGCAGTCACGTGACCGGGACAGTTAACTATGGCTACACCTTC.

In its sample, this clone was seen once. This chain connects TRBV3-1 (or the pseudogene TRBV3-2) to TRBJ1-3; D may be TRBD1 (5 bases). Looked up from germline, CDR1 is LGHDT and CDR2 is YNNKEL (reference sequence). The CDR3 runs to 14 residues. Trimming removed 3 bases from V and 0 bases from J, with 6 bases in between. The CDR3 region has the DNA TGTGCCAGCAGCCAGGACACCTCTGGAAACACCATATATTTT. As protein: CASSQDTSGNTIYF.

This chain links TRBV30 with TRBJ1-6; TRBD1 might be the D (6 bases). The ends were cut back, 3 bases at V and 6 bases at J, with 12 bases in the middle. The CDR3 totals 14 residues. CDR1 GTSNPN and CDR2 SVGIG come from the germline V gene (reference sequence). The CDR3 protein is CAWSPGQVNSPLHF. The CDR3 bases are TGTGCCTGGAGCCCGGGACAAGTTAATTCACCCCTCCACTTT.

This clone was observed once. The chain joins TRBV10-3 to TRBJ2-1; 7 positions match TRBD2. In germline, CDR1 is ENHRY, CDR2 SYGVKD. CDR3 length: 13 residues. Germline trimming cut 3 bases from V and 8 bases from J; bases unmatched to any gene: 4. The chain's CDR3 is CAISDLLAYEQFF. The CDR3 nucleotides are TGTGCCATCAGTGACCTACTAGCGTATGAGCAGTTCTTC.

The rearrangement links TRBV28 to TRBJ2-7, with D perhaps matching TRBD1 (6 bases). Trimming cost V 6 bases and J 2 bases, with 11 bases left between them. Germline-derived CDR1 and CDR2 are MDHEN and SYDVKM. The CDR3 sequence is 13 residues long. CDR3 DNA: TGTGCCAGCAGCCCGGGACACACCTACGAGCAGTACTTC. This sequence encodes CASSPGHTYEQYF.

The chain has TRBV7-2 and TRBJ2-5; no clear D gene. This CDR3 region has 14 residues. From germline, CDR1 is SGHTA and CDR2 FQGNSA. V lost 2 bases and J lost 4, with 11 bases in between. The CDR3 nucleotides read TGTGCCAGCAGCTTAAGTGACACCCGAGAGACCCAGTACTTC. Protein: CASSLSDTRETQYF.

The chain has TRBV7-9 and TRBJ2-1; 8 bases are shared with TRBD2. CDR3 length: 14 amino acids. V shed 3 bases and J 6 bases; nucleotides not matched to a gene: 4. Germline V gene lookup returns CDR1 SEHNR and CDR2 FQNEAQ (reference sequence). CDR3 sequence: CASSFILAGNEQFF. In DNA, the CDR3 is TGTGCCAGCAGCTTCATCCTAGCGGGCAATGAGCAGTTCTTC.

With regard to this clone: This sample also contains other DNA sequences that code for the same CDR3. CDR3 region: CASSLTSGSYNEQFF. DNA for the CDR3: TGTGCCAGCAGCTTGACTAGCGGGAGCTACAATGAGCAGTTCTTC. This chain links TRBV5-5 with TRBJ2-1; 11 nucleotides line up with TRBD2. J gave up 3 bases and V 1 base, and 0 bases lay outside the gene matches. The CDR3 is made up of 15 amino acids. The germline CDR1 and CDR2 sequences are SGHKS and YYEKEE (reference sequence).

The V and J genes are TRBV6-5 and TRBJ1-1; TRBD1 might be the D (5 bases). This CDR3 contains 16 residues. Germline V gene lookup returns CDR1 MNHEY and CDR2 SVGAGI. With 0 bases removed from V and 1 base from J, the gap between germline ends came to 12 bases. CDR3 in DNA: TGTGCCAGCAGTTACTCAGTGAGACAGACGAACACTGAAGCTTTCTTT. Encoded protein: CASSYSVRQTNTEAFF.

In nucleotides, the CDR3 is TGTGCCAGCAGCCTCAATTACGAGCAGTACTTC. Protein: CASSLNYEQYF. The V call is TRBV3-1 (or the pseudogene TRBV3-2), the J call TRBJ2-7, with no clear D. Germline V gives CDR1 LGHDT, CDR2 YNNKEL (reference sequence). The ends were cut back, 4 bases at V and 4 bases at J, with 5 bases in the middle. The CDR3 spans 11 residues.

The CDR3 DNA follows: TGCAGCGTTGCCGAGACAGGGGCTGGAAACACCATATATTTT. Translated: CSVAETGAGNTIYF. The chain has TRBV29-1 and TRBJ1-3; 8 bases match TRBD1. J gave up 2 bases and V 4 bases, and 4 bases lay outside the gene matches. Germline values: CDR1 SQVTM, CDR2 ANQGSEA. The CDR3 runs 14 residues. The full variable domain, in which reference TRBV29-1 and TRBJ1-3 provide the parts outside the CDR3, is SAVISQKPSRDICQRGTSLTIQCQVDSQVTMMFWYRQQPGQSLTLIATANQGSEATYESGFVIDKFPISRPNLTFSTLTVSNMSPEDSSIYLCSVAETGAGNTIYFGEGSWLTVV.

This chain links TRBV15 with TRBJ2-3; D possibly corresponds to TRBD1 (5 bases). The CDR3 loop spans 16 amino acids. V was shortened by 1 base and J by 1 base, with 12 bases between the two germline ends. In germline, CDR1 is LNHNV, CDR2 YYDKDF (reference sequence). The chain's CDR3 is CATSRGAGLGTDTQYF. Here the CDR3 DNA reads TGTGCCACCAGCAGAGGGGCAGGGTTGGGCACAGATACGCAGTATTTT.

Only a few counts were recorded for this clone. V is TRBV11-2 and J is TRBJ2-1; the D gene is possibly TRBD2 (5 bases). V shed 5 bases and J shed 0 bases, with 14 bases lying between them. From germline, CDR1 is SGHAT and CDR2 FQNNGV. The CDR3 loop spans 16 amino acids. Written as DNA, the CDR3 is TGTGCCAGCAGCCTAGGTGGGGAGAGCTCCTACAATGAGCAGTTCTTC. It yields the protein CASSLGGESSYNEQFF.

The V and J genes are TRBV11-2 and TRBJ1-1; a weak D match, TRBD1 (5 bases). Between the trimmed V and J ends, which lost 3 bases and 0 bases, there was a span of 8 bases. This CDR3 is 14 amino acids long. Germline CDR1 and CDR2: SGHAT and FQNNGV. CDR3 loop: CASSLDNLNTEAFF. The CDR3, as DNA: TGTGCCAGCAGCTTGGACAACTTGAACACTGAAGCTTTCTTT.